This TCR beta chain emerged from a study of siplizumab effects on memory and regulatory T cells (dated by TCRdb to the late 2010s). In terms of the full investigation: The study examined how the anti-CD2 antibody siplizumab affects alloreactive T-cell subsets in allogeneic mixed lymphocyte reactions built from human PBMCs. Points the paper makes about the study in general: Among mappable alloreactive CD4+ clones, the Treg-derived fraction averaged approximately 72% with siplizumab versus 25% to 30% in control reactions. Because sequences at frequencies below about 10^-5 were poorly captured, only a minor fraction of alloreactive clones could be mapped back to unstimulated subsets. Roughly 80-95% of proliferating CD4+ or CD8+ clones could not be assigned a naive or memory phenotype. Whether proliferating Tregs from siplizumab cultures actually had suppressive function was not functionally confirmed. Siplizumab significantly lowered the cumulative frequency of alloreactive sequences that could be traced to unstimulated CD4+ memory T cells. Greater diversity appeared to be present in unstimulated naive T cells than in memory T cells, and a substantial contribution to the alloresponse seemed to be made by naive cells.

Comment on this clone: Its binding antigen is unknown. No much larger clone exists at a distance of one base, and base qualities are not known.

In a few donor pairs, further sequencing was done on unstimulated CD8+ naive, CD4+ memory, CD8+ TEMRA, CD4+ naive and CD8+ effector memory subsets. TCRbeta CDR3 sequencing was performed on sorted unstimulated T cells and on proliferating T cells recovered from mixed lymphocyte reactions. Fresh whole blood from 9 to 10 HLA-typed healthy donors served as the source for isolating PBMCs. Library generation was performed with the immunoSEQ multiplex PCR assay. Each sample had 85,000 to 100,000 TCR templates assayed by the deep sequencing platform. Genomic DNA extracted from sorted T cells was used for TCRbeta CDR3 sequencing. On the authors' methods: The R programming language was used for the clonal analysis of the TCRbeta CDR3 data. Alloreactive CD4+ and CD8+ clones were identified by comparing unstimulated samples to CFSE-low samples taken after the reaction. Alloreactive CD4+ clones were assigned to regulatory or non-regulatory origin by matching sequences to sorted unstimulated Treg and non-Treg repertoires. TCRdb obtained this table from immuneACCESS and retained in-frame rearrangements with V and J assigned. These tables miss some clones; where compared with another copy, unresolved V genes account for less than half of the shortfall, and the remainder is unexplained. That table gives V, J and clone size, and the DNA gave D and trimming. The sample table shows tens of thousands of clones, and roughly 90% are seen once. Together, the top ten hold less than 0.3% of the sample.

CDR1 and CDR2, looked up from the germline V gene, are MNHEY and SVGAGI. V is reduced by 1 base and J by 4 bases, leaving a spacing of 8 bases between them. The CDR3 runs 14 residues from the cysteine to the phenylalanine. The retained sequence is limited to the CDR3, 42 bases, with the frame set at the first base. Sequences were obtained from naive CD4+ T cells sorted from blood. This specimen's cell subset or site label, interpreted: unstimulated naive T cells. The chain joins TRBV6-5 to TRBJ1-5; D gene: possibly TRBD1, on 5 matching bases. The source of this sequence is a human donor in good health. The CDR3 loop reads CASSYLQGNQPQHF. The bases are TGTGCCAGCAGTTACTTGCAGGGAAATCAGCCCCAGCATTTT.